This TCR beta chain was documented in a study of T cells in Graves' hyperthyroidism and ophthalmopathy. Study results and limitations: Ophthalmopathy was identified by the model a median about six months ahead of onset. Among clonotypes expanded in thyroid above 0.001, most were also found in blood.

Amplification yielded TCR beta CDR3 regions, with RNA transcripts as the source. With the HTBI primer set, the TCR CDR3 went through a first round of RT-PCR. TCRdb re-called the multiplex PCR reads through MiXCR, storing one row per CDR3 protein. The table lists 250,000 to 400,000 distinct CDR3 sequences, roughly 15% of them singletons. Subjects with ophthalmopathy showed a Clinical Activity Score no lower than 3, a NOSPECS grade no lower than 4, and a duration shorter than 3 months. Each 10 ml fresh peripheral blood draw supplied the PBMCs. This clonotype was detected a few times. Its antigen is as yet unknown. This TCR came from a woman in her 40s with Graves' ophthalmopathy. Sequenced sample: blood.

CDR3 DNA sequence: TGTGCCAGCTCGTTCAACGGGGCCAGGGGAGAGACCCAGTACTTC. Protein product: CASSFNGARGETQYF. The V gene is TRBV18, the J gene TRBJ2-5; D is possibly TRBD1 (6 bases). The germline V gene has CDR1 KGHSH and CDR2 LQKENI. The CDR3 is 15 residues long. Deletions cut 6 bases from V and 4 bases from J, with 18 bases between.